Shown below are 2 T cell receptor beta chains from a single sample sequenced in a study of response to subunit inactivated influenza vaccine. TCRdb re-derived calls from the RT-PCR reads in MiXCR, one entry per CDR3 protein. The sample shows roughly 190,000 distinct CDR3 sequences, over 9.5% of them seen only once. These data were also filed under a second study, of T cells expressing NK-cell markers. Per that study: Template switching by 5'RACE with UMIs generated the TCR beta cDNA.

Here the sequenced sample was CD8+ T cells sorted from PBMCs, taken about 11 days after vaccination. These TCRs come from a man over 45 who received an inactivated influenza vaccine.

This clonotype was seen at least ten times. This sequence joins TRBV7-2 and TRBJ1-1, with D unclear. The CDR3 extends over 14 amino acids. The germline gives CDR1 SGHTA, CDR2 FQGNSA. V dropped 5 bases and J dropped 2 bases, with 12 bases sitting between them. The CDR3 reads CASSLTILNTEAFF. CDR3 nucleotide sequence: TGTGCCAGCAGCCTCACCATATTAAACACTGAAGCTTTCTTT.

The chain recombines TRBV4-3 with TRBJ2-4, with TRBD2 matching over 9 bases. CDR3 length: 15 residues. The ends lost 1 base at V and 8 bases at J; junction bases unmatched: 6. The germline CDR1 and CDR2 sequences are LGHNA and YSLEER. CDR3 nucleotide sequence: TGCGCCAGCAGCCAAGGGCTGCGGGAGGGCCACATTCAGTACTTC. Its protein product is CASSQGLREGHIQYF.